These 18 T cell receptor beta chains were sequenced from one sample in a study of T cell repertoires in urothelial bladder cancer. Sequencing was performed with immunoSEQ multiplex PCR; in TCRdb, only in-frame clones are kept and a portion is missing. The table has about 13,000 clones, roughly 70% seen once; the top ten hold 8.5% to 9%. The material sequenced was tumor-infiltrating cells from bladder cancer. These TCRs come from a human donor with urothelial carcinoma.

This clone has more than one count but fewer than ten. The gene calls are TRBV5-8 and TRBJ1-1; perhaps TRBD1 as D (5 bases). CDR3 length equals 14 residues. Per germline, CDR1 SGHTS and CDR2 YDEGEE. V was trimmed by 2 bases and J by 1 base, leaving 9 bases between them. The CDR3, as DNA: TGTGCCAGCAGCTTTGGGGACCCGAACACTGAAGCTTTCTTT. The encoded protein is CASSFGDPNTEAFF.

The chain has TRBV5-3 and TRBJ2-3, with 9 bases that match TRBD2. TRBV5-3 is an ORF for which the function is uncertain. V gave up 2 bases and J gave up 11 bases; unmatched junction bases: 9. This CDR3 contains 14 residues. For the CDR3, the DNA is TGTGCCAGAAGCTTTGGCGGGGGGGCCCAGATGCAGTATTTT. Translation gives CARSFGGGAQMQYF.

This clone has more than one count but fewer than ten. The CDR3 loop reads CASETGPENYGYTF. The CDR3 coding sequence is TGTGCCAGCGAAACAGGGCCCGAGAACTATGGCTACACCTTC. This chain connects TRBV7-2 to TRBJ1-2; D is perhaps TRBD1 (6 bases). Trimming removed 8 bases at V and 2 bases at J, with 15 bases between. The CDR3 consists of 14 residues. The germline CDR1 and CDR2 sequences are SGHTA and FQGNSA.

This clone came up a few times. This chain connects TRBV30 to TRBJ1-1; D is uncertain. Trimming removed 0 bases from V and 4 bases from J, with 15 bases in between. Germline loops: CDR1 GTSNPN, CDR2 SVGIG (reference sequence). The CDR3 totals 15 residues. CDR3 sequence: CAWSVRTVWGTEAFF. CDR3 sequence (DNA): TGTGCCTGGAGTGTACGGACTGTCTGGGGCACTGAAGCTTTCTTT.

The CDR3 here is CASRQDRGTEAFF. CDR3 coding DNA: TGTGCCAGCAGGCAAGACAGGGGCACTGAAGCTTTCTTT. V usage is TRBV6-1 and J usage is TRBJ1-1; TRBD1 agrees at 8 bases. The V segment lost 6 bases and the J segment 4 bases; nucleotides outside the gene matches: 4. Per germline, CDR1 MNHNS and CDR2 SASEGT. The CDR3 length is 13 residues.

The CDR3, as DNA: TGTGCCAGCAGACCGAGGGGGCTAAGCTCCTACGAGCAGTACGTC. Its protein is CASRPRGLSSYEQYV. This chain uses TRBV5-8 with TRBJ2-7; 7 nucleotides align to TRBD1. Germline V gives CDR1 SGHTS, CDR2 YDEGEE. This CDR3 comprises 15 residues. Losses at the gene ends were 5 bases for V and 0 bases for J; bases not matched to a gene: 8.

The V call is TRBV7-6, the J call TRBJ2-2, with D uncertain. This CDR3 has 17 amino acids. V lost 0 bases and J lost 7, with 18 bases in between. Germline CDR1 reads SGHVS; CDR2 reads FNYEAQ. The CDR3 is CASSLALIKGTHGELFF. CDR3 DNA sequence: TGTGCCAGCAGCTTAGCGCTGATCAAGGGCACCCACGGGGAGCTGTTTTTT.

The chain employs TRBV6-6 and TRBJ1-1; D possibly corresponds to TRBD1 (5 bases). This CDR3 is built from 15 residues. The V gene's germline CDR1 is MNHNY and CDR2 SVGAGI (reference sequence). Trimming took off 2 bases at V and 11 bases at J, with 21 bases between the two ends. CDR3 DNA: TGTGCCAGCAGTTACGTCCCGCAGGGAGTCGGCCGGGCTTTCTTT. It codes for CASSYVPQGVGRAFF.

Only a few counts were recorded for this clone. The CDR3 nucleotides read TGCAGTCTTTTAGACAGTACTAAAAACATTCAGTACTTC. Protein product: CSLLDSTKNIQYF. The rearrangement links TRBV29-1 to TRBJ2-4, with TRBD1 as a possible D gene (5 bases). The CDR3 sequence is 13 residues long. Germline values: CDR1 SQVTM, CDR2 ANQGSEA.

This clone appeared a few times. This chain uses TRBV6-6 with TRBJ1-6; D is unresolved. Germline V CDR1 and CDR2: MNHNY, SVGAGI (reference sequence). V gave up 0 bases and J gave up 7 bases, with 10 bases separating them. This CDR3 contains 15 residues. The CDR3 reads CASSYSRQNNSPLHF. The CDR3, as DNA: TGTGCCAGCAGTTACTCGAGGCAGAACAATTCACCCCTCCACTTT.

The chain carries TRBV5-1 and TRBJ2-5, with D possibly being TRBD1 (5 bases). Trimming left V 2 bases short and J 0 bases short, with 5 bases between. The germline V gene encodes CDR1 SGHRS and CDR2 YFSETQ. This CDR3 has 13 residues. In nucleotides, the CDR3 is TGCGCCAGCAGCTTAGGGGACCAAGAGACCCAGTACTTC. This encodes CASSLGDQETQYF.

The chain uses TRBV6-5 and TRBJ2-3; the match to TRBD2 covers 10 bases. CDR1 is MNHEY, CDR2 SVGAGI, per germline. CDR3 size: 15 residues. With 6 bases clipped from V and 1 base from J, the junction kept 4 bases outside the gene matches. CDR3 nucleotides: TGTGCCAGCAGCCGCAGCGGGGGGGGCACAGATACGCAGTATTTT. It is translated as CASSRSGGGTDTQYF.

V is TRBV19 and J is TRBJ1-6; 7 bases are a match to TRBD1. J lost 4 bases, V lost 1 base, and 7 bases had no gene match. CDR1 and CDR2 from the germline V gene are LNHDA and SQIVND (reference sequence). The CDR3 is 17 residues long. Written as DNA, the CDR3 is TGTGCCAGTAGTATAGGAGGAGGGACAGCGTATAATTCACCCCTCCACTTT. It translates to CASSIGGGTAYNSPLHF.

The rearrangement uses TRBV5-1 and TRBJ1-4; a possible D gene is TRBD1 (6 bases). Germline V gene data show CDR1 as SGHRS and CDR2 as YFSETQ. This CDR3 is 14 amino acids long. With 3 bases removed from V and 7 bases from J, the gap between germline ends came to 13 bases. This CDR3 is CASSSRDTGEKLFF. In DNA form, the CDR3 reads TGCGCCAGCAGCTCCCGGGACACGGGTGAAAAACTGTTTTTT. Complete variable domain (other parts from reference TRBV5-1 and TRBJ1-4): KAGVTQTPRYLIKTRGQQVTLSCSPISGHRSVSWYQQTPGQGLQFLFEYFSETQRNKGNFPGRFSGRQFSNSRSEMNVSTLELGDSALYLCASSSRDTGEKLFFGSGTQLSVL.

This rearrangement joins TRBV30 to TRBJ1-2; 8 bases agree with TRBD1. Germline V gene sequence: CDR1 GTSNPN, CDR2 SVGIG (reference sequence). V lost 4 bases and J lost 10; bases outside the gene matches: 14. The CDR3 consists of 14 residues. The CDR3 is CAWTKQGVSINYTF. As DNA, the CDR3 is TGTGCCTGGACTAAACAGGGGGTGTCTATAAACTACACCTTC.

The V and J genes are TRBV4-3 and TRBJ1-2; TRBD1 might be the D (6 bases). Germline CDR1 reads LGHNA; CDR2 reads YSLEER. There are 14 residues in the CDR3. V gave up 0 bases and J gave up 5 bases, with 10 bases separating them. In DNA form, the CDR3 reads TGCGCCAGCAGCCAAGACAGGGGAGGATATGGCTACACCTTC. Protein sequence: CASSQDRGGYGYTF.

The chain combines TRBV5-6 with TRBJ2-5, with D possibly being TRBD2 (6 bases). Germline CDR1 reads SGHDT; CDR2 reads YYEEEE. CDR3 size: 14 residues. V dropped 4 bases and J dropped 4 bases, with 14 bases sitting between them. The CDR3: CASSKSSDGETQYF. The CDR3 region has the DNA TGTGCCAGCAGCAAATCTAGCGACGGAGAGACCCAGTACTTC. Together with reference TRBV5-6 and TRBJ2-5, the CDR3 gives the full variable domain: DAGVTQSPTHLIKTRGQQVTLRCSPKSGHDTVSWYQQALGQGPQFIFQYYEEEERQRGNFPDRFSGHQFPNYSSELNVNALLLGDSALYLCASSKSSDGETQYFGPGTRLLVL.

The CDR3 bases are TGCGCCAGCAGTTGGACAGGGGGCGCAGAAGAGACCCAGTACTTC. Amino acids: CASSWTGGAEETQYF. The gene calls are TRBV10-2 and TRBJ2-5; 11 bases agree with TRBD1. V trimming: 5 bases; J trimming: 3 bases; junction bases outside the gene matches: 5. The CDR3 extends over 15 amino acids. Germline V gene data show CDR1 as WSHSY and CDR2 as SAAADI.